A selection of T cell receptor beta chains follows, all from one sample in a study of blood T cell repertoires in COVID-19. Assay used: immunoSEQ multiplex PCR; TCRdb lists only in-frame clones, some missing. This table holds roughly 360,000 clones, 70% to 90% found once. The sample was PBMCs or T cells enriched from blood (not recorded which). These receptors originate from a man in his thirties or forties who had recovered from COVID-19. CDR3s include the opening cysteine and the closing phenylalanine or tryptophan. Each record gives: V gene, CDR3 length, clone size, J gene, D gene, CDR3 DNA, CDR3 protein. The D gene is left open where the match is weak. Clone size is stated in some rows and not others, as once, few, many or a class when expanded.

V: TRBV30
length: 13
size: -
J: TRBJ1-1
D: -
DNA: TGTGCCTGGAGATCGGCAGGAAAAACTGAAGCTTTCTTT
CDR3: CAWRSAGKTEAFF

V: TRBV5-5
length: 15
size: -
J: TRBJ1-1
D: -
DNA: TGTGCCACCGAACCACGTACAGGGTCCAACACTGAAGCTTTCTTT
CDR3: CATEPRTGSNTEAFF

V: TRBV2
length: 20
size: -
J: TRBJ2-2
D: TRBD1
DNA: TGTGCCAGCAGAAATCATCCGGGACAGGTCACGCGGACGAACACCGGGGAGCTGTTTTTT
CDR3: CASRNHPGQVTRTNTGELFF

V: TRBV11-2
length: 16
size: -
J: TRBJ1-1
D: TRBD1
DNA: TGTGCCAGCAGCGACAGGGGAGTAGGGATGAACACTGAAGCTTTCTTT
CDR3: CASSDRGVGMNTEAFF

V: TRBV19
length: 15
size: -
J: TRBJ2-5
D: TRBD1
DNA: TGTGCCAGTAGCCGCGGGACAGGGGTTCGGGAGACCCAGTACTTC
CDR3: CASSRGTGVRETQYF

V: TRBV25-1
length: 14
size: once
J: TRBJ1-1
D: -
DNA: TGTGCCAGCAGCAAATCCGAAAGGAGCACTGAAGCTTTCTTT
CDR3: CASSKSERSTEAFF

V: TRBV5-1
length: 14
size: -
J: TRBJ2-3
D: TRBD2
DNA: TGCGCCAGCAGCTCCGTTGCGGGGGCAGATACGCAGTATTTT
CDR3: CASSSVAGADTQYF

V: TRBV15
length: 15
size: -
J: TRBJ2-1
D: TRBD1
DNA: TGTGCCACCAGCAGGGACAGGGGGGTTTACAATGAGCAGTTCTTC
CDR3: CATSRDRGVYNEQFF

V: TRBV5-1
length: 15
size: -
J: TRBJ2-1
D: -
DNA: TGCGCCAGCAGCTTAGATAGGGGCTCCTACAATGAGCAGTTCTTC
CDR3: CASSLDRGSYNEQFF

V: TRBV7-3
length: 16
size: -
J: TRBJ2-1
D: TRBD2
DNA: TGTGCCAGCAGAATGACTAGCGCCAGCTCCTACAATGAGCAGTTCTTC
CDR3: CASRMTSASSYNEQFF

V: TRBV6-5
length: 15
size: -
J: TRBJ2-2
D: TRBD1
DNA: TGTGCCAGCAGTCTGGACAGGGACAGTACCGGGGAGCTGTTTTTT
CDR3: CASSLDRDSTGELFF

V: TRBV7-9
length: 12
size: -
J: TRBJ2-5
D: -
DNA: TGTGCCAGCAGCAGGGTCCTCGGGACCCAGTACTTC
CDR3: CASSRVLGTQYF

V: TRBV6-5
length: 15
size: -
J: TRBJ2-1
D: TRBD1
DNA: TGTGCCAGCATTGCGGACAGGGGCTACTACAATGAGCAGTTCTTC
CDR3: CASIADRGYYNEQFF

V: TRBV6-2/TRBV6-3
length: 15
size: -
J: TRBJ2-3
D: -
DNA: TGTGCCAGCAGTCAGGCGGGGCCAGTTCCAGATACGCAGTATTTT
CDR3: CASSQAGPVPDTQYF

V: TRBV12-3/TRBV12-4
length: 13
size: -
J: TRBJ1-3
D: -
DNA: TGTGCCAGCACCCTCCCCCCCGGAAACACCATATATTTT
CDR3: CASTLPPGNTIYF

V: TRBV7-2
length: 14
size: few
J: TRBJ2-7
D: -
DNA: TGTGCCAGCAGACGAGGTCCTGGATCCTACGAGCAGTACTTC
CDR3: CASRRGPGSYEQYF

V: TRBV5-1
length: 14
size: -
J: TRBJ1-4
D: -
DNA: TGCGCCAGCAGCACCGGGGCAACTAATGAAAAACTGTTTTTT
CDR3: CASSTGATNEKLFF

V: TRBV19
length: 15
size: -
J: TRBJ1-1
D: -
DNA: TGTGCCAGTAGTATAGGAGGGTCCCCCTACACTGAAGCTTTCTTT
CDR3: CASSIGGSPYTEAFF

V: TRBV27
length: 12
size: -
J: TRBJ2-7
D: -
DNA: TGTGCCAGCAGCCCTGGGGCAGCCGAGCAGTACTTC
CDR3: CASSPGAAEQYF

V: TRBV6-5
length: 11
size: -
J: TRBJ1-2
D: TRBD1
DNA: TGTGCCAGCAGCCAGGGGGAAGGCTACACCTTC
CDR3: CASSQGEGYTF

V: TRBV30
length: 11
size: once
J: TRBJ1-1
D: -
DNA: TGTGCCTTCGACAGGAACACTGAAGCTTTCTTT
CDR3: CAFDRNTEAFF

V: TRBV27
length: 14
size: once
J: TRBJ1-2
D: -
DNA: TGTGCCAGCAGTGCCCGGGGCAGGGGCGGTGGCTACACCTTC
CDR3: CASSARGRGGGYTF

V: TRBV4-3
length: 14
size: -
J: TRBJ1-1
D: -
DNA: TGCGCCAGCAGCCAAGGGGCGAGTGTCACTGAAGCTTTCTTT
CDR3: CASSQGASVTEAFF

V: TRBV5-1
length: 16
size: -
J: TRBJ1-4
D: TRBD1
DNA: TGCGCCAGCAGCTTGGCCCCAGGACAGGGGGATGAAAAACTGTTTTTT
CDR3: CASSLAPGQGDEKLFF

V: TRBV30
length: 12
size: -
J: TRBJ1-3
D: -
DNA: TGTGCCTGGAGTGCAGTAGGAAACACCATATATTTT
CDR3: CAWSAVGNTIYF

V: TRBV3-1/TRBV3-2
length: 14
size: -
J: TRBJ2-5
D: -
DNA: TGTGCCAGCAGCCAAGATTCAGGGGTCGGGACCCAGTACTTC
CDR3: CASSQDSGVGTQYF

V: TRBV30
length: 11
size: -
J: TRBJ2-1
D: -
DNA: TGTGCCTGGAGTGTAGGGGTGGAGCAGTTCTTC
CDR3: CAWSVGVEQFF

V: TRBV30
length: 13
size: few
J: TRBJ2-7
D: TRBD1
DNA: TGTGCCTGGAGTCCGGGACAGGGGGCCGAGCAGTACTTC
CDR3: CAWSPGQGAEQYF

V: TRBV30
length: 16
size: -
J: TRBJ2-1
D: TRBD2
DNA: TGTGCCTGGAGTGCGGCGGGACTAGCGGGGGGAAATGAGCAGTTCTTC
CDR3: CAWSAAGLAGGNEQFF

V: TRBV11-2
length: 16
size: few
J: TRBJ2-5
D: -
DNA: TGTGCCAGCACCCCCACATCGGCGGGGCTCCAAGAGACCCAGTACTTC
CDR3: CASTPTSAGLQETQYF

V: TRBV5-5
length: 15
size: -
J: TRBJ1-1
D: -
DNA: TGTGCCAGCAGCTTAGTGGGGGGGTCGAACACTGAAGCTTTCTTT
CDR3: CASSLVGGSNTEAFF

V: TRBV19
length: 16
size: -
J: TRBJ1-5
D: TRBD1
DNA: TGTGCCAGTAGTAGACAAGGACAGGGGTACAATCAGCCCCAGCATTTT
CDR3: CASSRQGQGYNQPQHF

V: TRBV4-3
length: 15
size: -
J: TRBJ1-1
D: -
DNA: TGCGCCAGCAGCCAAGTCGCAGGAATGAACACTGAAGCTTTCTTT
CDR3: CASSQVAGMNTEAFF

V: TRBV7-9
length: 16
size: -
J: TRBJ2-2
D: TRBD2
DNA: TGTGCCAGCAGCTCCACCCTCAGCGGGGGGGCCGGGGAGCTGTTTTTT
CDR3: CASSSTLSGGAGELFF

V: TRBV18
length: 13
size: -
J: TRBJ1-5
D: -
DNA: TGTGCCAGCTCACGGGCGGGAAATCAGCCCCAGCATTTT
CDR3: CASSRAGNQPQHF

V: TRBV7-6
length: 15
size: once
J: TRBJ2-7
D: -
DNA: TGTGCCAGCAGCTTAGGGTCCGCGGCCAACTACGAGCAGTACTTC
CDR3: CASSLGSAANYEQYF

V: TRBV3-1/TRBV3-2
length: 11
size: -
J: TRBJ1-1
D: -
DNA: TGTGCCAGCAGGACGCGGGAGGAAGCTTTCTTT
CDR3: CASRTREEAFF

V: TRBV9
length: 14
size: -
J: TRBJ1-4
D: TRBD1
DNA: TGTGCCAGCAGCCCACAGGGGACAGGTGAAAAACTGTTTTTT
CDR3: CASSPQGTGEKLFF

V: TRBV11-2
length: 15
size: -
J: TRBJ2-1
D: TRBD1
DNA: TGTGCCAGCAGCACAGGGGACGGCCGTAGGGATGAGCAGTTCTTC
CDR3: CASSTGDGRRDEQFF

V: TRBV12-5
length: 13
size: -
J: TRBJ1-5
D: -
DNA: TGTGCTAGTGCTCCTACCCGGGATCAGCCCCAGCATTTT
CDR3: CASAPTRDQPQHF

V: TRBV19
length: 15
size: -
J: TRBJ1-2
D: -
DNA: TGTGCCAGTAGCCCGACAACACCTTCTAACTATGGCTACACCTTC
CDR3: CASSPTTPSNYGYTF

V: TRBV9
length: 15
size: -
J: TRBJ2-2
D: TRBD2
DNA: TGTGCCAGCAGCGTAGCCCCTAGCGGCACCGGGGAGCTGTTTTTT
CDR3: CASSVAPSGTGELFF

V: TRBV2
length: 15
size: -
J: TRBJ2-7
D: TRBD2
DNA: TGTGCCAGCAGTGGGGACAAGCGGGGGGGCTACGAGCAGTACTTC
CDR3: CASSGDKRGGYEQYF

V: TRBV11-2
length: 16
size: -
J: TRBJ2-5
D: -
DNA: TGTGCCAGCAGCCCCGAGGGCAGGCAACTGCAAGAGACCCAGTACTTC
CDR3: CASSPEGRQLQETQYF

V: TRBV3-1/TRBV3-2
length: 15
size: -
J: TRBJ2-2
D: -
DNA: TGTGCCAGCAGCCCCAGGAGGCGCCCGGCCGGGGAGCTGTTTTTT
CDR3: CASSPRRRPAGELFF

V: TRBV4-1
length: 14
size: -
J: TRBJ1-1
D: -
DNA: TGCGCCAGCAGCCAAGGCGGATTCAACACTGAAGCTTTCTTT
CDR3: CASSQGGFNTEAFF

V: TRBV6-5
length: 14
size: -
J: TRBJ2-1
D: TRBD2
DNA: TGTGCCAGCAGTTATGGGGGGGTCAACAATGATCAGTTCTTC
CDR3: CASSYGGVNNDQFF

V: TRBV12-5
length: 15
size: -
J: TRBJ1-3
D: -
DNA: TGTGCTAGTGGTTTAGCCAGGGCGGCTGGAAACACCATATATTTT
CDR3: CASGLARAAGNTIYF

V: TRBV10-3
length: 12
size: -
J: TRBJ2-7
D: -
DNA: TGTGCCATCAGTGACGGAGGCGTCGAGCAGTACTTC
CDR3: CAISDGGVEQYF

V: TRBV5-1
length: 18
size: -
J: TRBJ1-6
D: -
DNA: TGCGCCAGCAGCTTGGAGGCCTTAGGGAGGATCTATAATTCACCCCTCCACTTT
CDR3: CASSLEALGRIYNSPLHF

V: TRBV20-1
length: 12
size: -
J: TRBJ2-7
D: -
DNA: TGCAGTGCTAGTTTCCAGGGAAGACAGCAGTACTTC
CDR3: CSASFQGRQQYF

V: TRBV19
length: 14
size: -
J: TRBJ2-2
D: TRBD1
DNA: TGTGCCAGTAGCGGGACAGCGAACACCGGGGAGCTGTTTTTT
CDR3: CASSGTANTGELFF

V: TRBV5-6
length: 15
size: -
J: TRBJ2-2
D: -
DNA: TGTGCCAGCAGGGTCGCGCTGACGAACACCGGGGAGCTGTTTTTT
CDR3: CASRVALTNTGELFF

V: TRBV7-8
length: 15
size: -
J: TRBJ1-2
D: -
DNA: TGTGCCAGCAGCTTAGCGGTCCCGGGGTACTATGGCTACACCTTC
CDR3: CASSLAVPGYYGYTF

V: TRBV5-1
length: 15
size: -
J: TRBJ1-1
D: -
DNA: TGCGCCAGCAGCCCCCTAGGGGGGGAGAACACTGAAGCTTTCTTT
CDR3: CASSPLGGENTEAFF

V: TRBV10-1
length: 18
size: -
J: TRBJ2-5
D: TRBD1
DNA: TGCGCCAGCAGTGAGGAACCGGTGGGGACAGGGTATGGGGAGACCCAGTACTTC
CDR3: CASSEEPVGTGYGETQYF

V: TRBV10-2
length: 13
size: -
J: TRBJ1-2
D: -
DNA: TGCGCCAGCAGTGGACAGCCCAACTATGGCTACACCTTC
CDR3: CASSGQPNYGYTF

V: TRBV5-5
length: 15
size: -
J: TRBJ1-3
D: -
DNA: TGTGCCAGCAGCTTGGATCACTCCTCTGGAAACACCATATATTTT
CDR3: CASSLDHSSGNTIYF

V: TRBV5-1
length: 15
size: -
J: TRBJ2-5
D: -
DNA: TGCGCCAGCAGCATGGACGTGGCTTTTACCGAGACCCAGTACTTC
CDR3: CASSMDVAFTETQYF